In this sample, the clone carrying this T cell receptor (beta chain) turned up once. Its antigen remains unidentified. The sample comes from a study of T cell clonotyping in hematopoietic cell transplantation. Assay used: immunoSEQ multiplex PCR; TCRdb lists only in-frame clones, some missing. Here the sample spans roughly 15,000 clones, 94% being singletons. Germline trimming cut 4 bases from V and 2 bases from J; bases unmatched to any gene: 11. CDR3 size: 16 residues. The germline gives CDR1 LGHNA, CDR2 YSLEER. Study observations and caveats: Graft donor and pretransplant recipient Inverse Simpson Index values predicted broader posttransplant TCR diversity.

The J gene is TRBJ2-7, the V gene TRBV4-3; TRBD1 matches 7 bases. The TCR was taken from a male patient aged 60 to 75 who had an allogeneic stem cell transplant from an unrelated donor, so the T cells may come from the graft donor. Some clones in this sample may be carry-over from other donors' samples. This specimen consisted of PBMCs, obtained 30 days after allogeneic stem cell transplant. Written as DNA, the CDR3 is TGCGCCAGCAGCCCCAGCGACAGGGTCCGACCCTACGAGCAGTACTTC. Translated, it gives CASSPSDRVRPYEQYF.